This T cell receptor beta chain stems from a study of beta chain features in type 1 diabetes. The study reverse transcribed the entire isolated RNA, so it sequenced expressed TCRB transcripts. The protocol was immunoSEQ multiplex PCR, while the TCRdb copy is restricted to in-frame clones and leaves out a portion. The sample yields under 300,000 clones, 25% to 35% seen once. This clone was detected only a few times. Its antigen is currently unknown. General study findings and limits: A pattern of fewer insertions and more deletions at VDJ junctions was seen in type 1 diabetes patients.

With 1 base removed from V and 8 bases from J, the gap between germline ends came to 12 bases. Looked up from germline, CDR1 is SNHLY and CDR2 is FYNNEI. There are 14 residues in the CDR3. The chain links TRBV2 to TRBJ2-1, with unresolved D. Material: central memory CD4+ T cells from blood. The TCR was taken from a man aged 25 to 40 in good health. CDR3 in DNA: TGTGCCAGCAGTGAAGGGTATGGTATCGATGAGCAGTTCTTC. It encodes CASSEGYGIDEQFF. Using reference TRBV2 and TRBJ2-1 for the parts outside the CDR3, the full variable domain is EPEVTQTPSHQVTQMGQEVILRCVPISNHLYFYWYRQILGQKVEFLVSFYNNEISEKSEIFDDQFSVERPDGSNFTLKIRSTKLEDSAMYFCASSEGYGIDEQFFGPGTRLTVL.